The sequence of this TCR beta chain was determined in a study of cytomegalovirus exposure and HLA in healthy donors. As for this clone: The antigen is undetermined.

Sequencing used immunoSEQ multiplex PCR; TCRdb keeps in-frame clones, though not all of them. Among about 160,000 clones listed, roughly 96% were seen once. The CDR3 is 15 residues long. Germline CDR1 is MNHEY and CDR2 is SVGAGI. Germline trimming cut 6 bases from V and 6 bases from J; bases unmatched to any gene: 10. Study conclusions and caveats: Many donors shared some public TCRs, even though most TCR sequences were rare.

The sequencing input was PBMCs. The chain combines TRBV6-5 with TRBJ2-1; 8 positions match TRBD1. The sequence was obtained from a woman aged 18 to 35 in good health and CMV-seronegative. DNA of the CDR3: TGTGCCAGCAGCTGGACCCCAGGGGGCGGCAATGAGCAGTTCTTC. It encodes CASSWTPGGGNEQFF.